Following are 10 T cell receptor beta chains from one sample sequenced in a study of CD8+CD57+ T cells in acquired aplastic anemia. In patients chosen for sequencing, flow cytometry had shown CD8+CD57+ cell expansion. Genomic DNA acted as the template from which TCR beta VDJ combination and CDR3 sequence profiling were carried out. Using its own MiXCR run on the reads, TCRdb lists one record per CDR3 protein. This sample yields 450,000 to 600,000 distinct CDR3 sequences, of which around 30% are seen a single time; 0.82% belongs to the top ten. Sequencing was performed on sorted CD4+, CD8+, or CD8+CD57+ T cells (not recorded which) from PBMCs. These receptors were taken from a human donor with aplastic anemia.

Remarks on this clonotype: A much larger clone is a single base away; this may be a read error. This chain joins TRBV5-1 and TRBJ1-6; D is unclear. The CDR3 totals 13 residues. CDR1 and CDR2 (germline): SGHRS, YFSETQ. Trimming removed 2 bases at V and 9 bases at J, with 9 bases between. The CDR3 DNA reads TGCGCCAGCAGCTTCACCGAGAGTTCACCCCTCCACTTT. It encodes CASSFTESSPLHF.

V usage is TRBV9 and J usage is TRBJ2-1; D gene unclear. The V and J ends lost 1 base and 6 bases respectively, with 14 bases between them. The CDR3 runs to 15 residues. Germline CDR1 SGDLS, CDR2 YYNGEE. DNA for the CDR3: TGTGCCAGCAGCGTATTTGGTAGCCAAATCAATGAGCAGTTCTTC. This translates into CASSVFGSQINEQFF.

This clonotype was seen a single time. The J gene is TRBJ1-1, the V gene TRBV6-1; 7 nucleotides line up with TRBD1. This CDR3 has 13 amino acids. V dropped 7 bases and J dropped 10; count of bases not matched to a gene: 12. CDR1 and CDR2 (germline): MNHNS, SASEGT. The CDR3 nucleotides are TGTGCCAGCACCGAAGAGACAGGGTACGGAGCTTTCTTT. Protein sequence: CASTEETGYGAFF.

This clonotype has ten or more counts. This chain links TRBV29-1 with TRBJ1-4, with 9 positions matching TRBD1. Trimming took 4 bases from V and 7 from J; bases not matched to a gene: 4. In germline, CDR1 is SQVTM, CDR2 ANQGSEA. This CDR3 region has 13 residues. The CDR3 sequence: CSVVSDRGEKLFF. Written as DNA, the CDR3 is TGCAGCGTTGTATCGGACAGGGGTGAAAAACTGTTTTTT. The full variable domain, with the rest looked up from reference TRBV29-1 and TRBJ1-4, is SAVISQKPSRDICQRGTSLTIQCQVDSQVTMMFWYRQQPGQSLTLIATANQGSEATYESGFVIDKFPISRPNLTFSTLTVSNMSPEDSSIYLCSVVSDRGEKLFFGSGTQLSVL.

This clonotype was found many times. The genes are TRBV2 and TRBJ1-1, with D perhaps TRBD1 (6 bases). CDR3 length: 12 amino acids. V was cut by 8 bases and J by 2 bases, with 9 bases left in between. CDR1 is SNHLY and CDR2 is FYNNEI in the germline V gene. CDR3 nucleotide sequence: TGTGCCAGCCGGACAGCAAACACTGAAGCTTTCTTT. Translated: CASRTANTEAFF.

This clonotype was detected ten times or more. V gene TRBV10-3 combines with J gene TRBJ1-6; 8 nucleotides agree with TRBD1. CDR3 length equals 16 residues. J gave up 0 bases and V 10 bases, and 8 bases lay outside the gene matches. CDR1 ENHRY and CDR2 SYGVKD come from the germline V gene. The CDR3 DNA is TGTGCCACCGGACAGGGAGAGAGCTCCTATAATTCACCCCTCCACTTT. Its protein product is CATGQGESSYNSPLHF.

The chain couples TRBV6-1 to TRBJ2-2; 10 nucleotides align to TRBD1. The CDR3 contains 16 residues. Germline CDR1 is MNHNS and CDR2 is SASEGT. Unmatched junction bases numbered 9, after V lost 5 bases and J lost 6 bases. The CDR3 nucleotides are TGTGCCAGCAGTCCGCGATCCGGGACAGGGGCCGGGGAGCTGTTTTTT. Translated: CASSPRSGTGAGELFF.

This clonotype appeared a few times. The chain is built from TRBV30 and TRBJ1-2; D perhaps matches TRBD1 (5 bases). CDR3 length: 13 residues. The germline V and J ends were trimmed by 7 bases and 0 bases, with 12 bases remaining between them. Germline CDR1 GTSNPN, CDR2 SVGIG (reference sequence). CDR3 in DNA: TGTGCCTTGCCGGGGGGGTCTAACTATGGCTACACCTTC. It encodes CALPGGSNYGYTF.

This clonotype came up once. The V and J genes are TRBV24-1 and TRBJ1-1; D not resolved. Germline values: CDR1 KGHDR, CDR2 SFDVKD. The V gene lost 12 bases and the J gene lost 0 bases, with 7 bases spanning the gap. CDR3 length: 11 residues. The DNA of the CDR3 is TGTGCCCCTCGCATGAACACTGAAGCTTTCTTT. This translates into CAPRMNTEAFF.

This clonotype was recorded many times. V usage is TRBV29-1 and J usage is TRBJ1-1; D may be TRBD1 (5 bases). CDR1 and CDR2 (germline): SQVTM, ANQGSEA. CDR3 length equals 13 residues. Trimming pared 6 bases from V and 0 bases from J, leaving 11 bases between. CDR3 residues: CSVLKGLNTEAFF. CDR3 nucleotide sequence: TGCAGCGTCCTGAAGGGGCTGAACACTGAAGCTTTCTTT.